This T cell receptor beta chain comes out of a study of CD8+CD57+ T cells in acquired aplastic anemia. Study-wide background: Sorted CD4+ and CD8+ cells gave a mean 3.2 ug DNA, range 0.2 to 27.4 ug.

Profiling of TCR beta VDJ combinations and CDR3 sequences used genomic DNA as template. TCRdb passed the reads through MiXCR, listing each CDR3 protein once. The sample has 180,000 or so distinct CDR3 sequences, 48% seen once. General study results and limits: Patients and controls shared some 30 CD8+ CDR3 sequences, highly expressed in patients. With respect to CD8+ Simpson's diversity, patients and controls did not differ significantly.

As regards this clonotype: Its specificity is unknown.

Only patients with CD8+CD57+ cell expansion on flow cytometry were chosen for sequencing. There were no patients without severe acquired aplastic anemia. Germline V lookup: CDR1 MGHDK, CDR2 SYGVNS. This CDR3 comprises 13 residues. Losses at the gene ends were 10 bases for V and 7 bases for J; bases not matched to a gene: 9. The genes are TRBV25-1 and TRBJ2-1; 8 nucleotides match TRBD1. This TCR derives from a human donor with aplastic anemia. Sequencing was performed on sorted CD4+, CD8+, or CD8+CD57+ T cells (not recorded which) from PBMCs. The CDR3 loop reads CATDQGARNEQFF. CDR3 nucleotide sequence: TGTGCCACCGACCAGGGGGCGCGTAATGAGCAGTTCTTC.